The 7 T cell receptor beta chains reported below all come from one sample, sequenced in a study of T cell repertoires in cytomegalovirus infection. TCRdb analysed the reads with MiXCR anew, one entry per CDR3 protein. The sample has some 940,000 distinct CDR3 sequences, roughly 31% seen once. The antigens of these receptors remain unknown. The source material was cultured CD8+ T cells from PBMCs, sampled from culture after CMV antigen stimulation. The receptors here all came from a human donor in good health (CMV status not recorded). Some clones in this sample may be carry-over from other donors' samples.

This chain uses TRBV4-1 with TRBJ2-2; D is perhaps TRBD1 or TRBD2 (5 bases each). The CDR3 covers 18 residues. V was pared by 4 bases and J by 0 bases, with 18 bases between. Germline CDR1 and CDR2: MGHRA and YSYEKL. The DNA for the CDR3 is TGCGCCAGCAGCCTCCTTCTACCGGGACGGACGAACACCGGGGAGCTGTTTTTT. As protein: CASSLLLPGRTNTGELFF.

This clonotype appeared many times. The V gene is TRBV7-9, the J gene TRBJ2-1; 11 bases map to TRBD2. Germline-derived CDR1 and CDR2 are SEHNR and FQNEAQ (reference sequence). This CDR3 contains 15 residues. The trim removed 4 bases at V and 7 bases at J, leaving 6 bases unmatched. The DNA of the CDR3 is TGTGCCAGCAGCTCTACTAGCGGGGGCGGGAATGAGCAGTTCTTC. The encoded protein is CASSSTSGGGNEQFF.

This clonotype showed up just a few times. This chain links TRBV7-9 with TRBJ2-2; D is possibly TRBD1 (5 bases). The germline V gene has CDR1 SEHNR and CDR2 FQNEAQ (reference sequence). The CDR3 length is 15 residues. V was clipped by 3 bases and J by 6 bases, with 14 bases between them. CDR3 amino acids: CASSFPRALAGELFF. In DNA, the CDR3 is TGTGCCAGCAGCTTCCCCAGGGCATTGGCCGGGGAGCTGTTTTTT.

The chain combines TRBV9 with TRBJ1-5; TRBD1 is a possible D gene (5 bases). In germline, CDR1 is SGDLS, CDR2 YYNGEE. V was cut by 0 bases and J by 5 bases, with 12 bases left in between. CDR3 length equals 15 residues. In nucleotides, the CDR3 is TGTGCCAGCAGCGTAGAGGGCAGGGACCATCAGCCCCAGCATTTT. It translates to CASSVEGRDHQPQHF.

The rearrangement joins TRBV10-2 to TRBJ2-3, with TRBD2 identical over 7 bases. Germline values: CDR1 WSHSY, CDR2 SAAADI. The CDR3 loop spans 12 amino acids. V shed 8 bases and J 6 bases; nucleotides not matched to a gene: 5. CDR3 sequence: CASRDSGDTQYF. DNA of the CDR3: TGCGCCAGCCGGGATAGCGGGGATACGCAGTATTTT.

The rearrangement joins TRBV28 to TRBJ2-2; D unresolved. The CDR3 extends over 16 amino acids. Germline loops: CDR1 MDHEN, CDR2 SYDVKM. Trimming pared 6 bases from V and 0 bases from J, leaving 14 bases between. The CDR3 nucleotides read TGTGCCAGCAGACGTCTTTCAGAAGCGAACACCGGGGAGCTGTTTTTT. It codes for CASRRLSEANTGELFF.

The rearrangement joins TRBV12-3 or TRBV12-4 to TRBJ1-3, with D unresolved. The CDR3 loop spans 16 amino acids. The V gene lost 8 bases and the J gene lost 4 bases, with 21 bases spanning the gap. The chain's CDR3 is CASSPPGGEWGNTIYF. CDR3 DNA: TGTGCCAGCTCCCCCCCGGGCGGCGAGTGGGGAAACACCATATATTTT.